A selection of T cell receptor beta chains follows, all from one sample in a study of T cell changes during pregnancy in multiple sclerosis. Sequenced by immunoSEQ multiplex PCR; TCRdb stores in-frame clones only, minus some. The top ten clones hold roughly 5% of a sample with around 30,000 clones, over 85% of them seen once. The sequencing used CD8+ T cells from peripheral blood mononuclear cells, collected before pregnancy. These receptors all stem from a female donor with multiple sclerosis, enrolled in a pregnancy study. Each CDR3 is given with its conserved first and last residue. Each record gives: clone size, J gene, D gene, V gene, CDR3 protein, CDR3 DNA. A D gene is named only where the DNA matches it firmly. For some rows the clone size is stated as once, few or many, or as a class when expanded; others skip it.

>-|TRBJ2-6|TRBD1|TRBV29-1
CSVRDRRSGANVLTF
TGCAGCGTTAGGGACAGGCGCTCTGGGGCCAACGTCCTGACTTTC
>-|TRBJ2-1|-|TRBV9
CASSVEGGGPDEQFF
TGTGCCAGCAGCGTAGAAGGCGGGGGCCCCGATGAGCAGTTCTTC
>-|TRBJ2-2|-|TRBV27
CASSYRTNTGELFF
TGTGCCAGCAGTTACAGGACGAACACCGGGGAGCTGTTTTTT
>few|TRBJ1-2|-|TRBV6-5
CASSYSRGHNYGYTF
TGTGCCAGCAGTTACTCGCGGGGTCATAACTATGGCTACACCTTC
>once|TRBJ2-6|-|TRBV10-3
CAISEGRGPLGANVLTF
TGTGCCATCAGTGAGGGAAGAGGTCCGCTTGGGGCCAACGTCCTGACTTTC
>once|TRBJ2-3|TRBD2|TRBV7-8
CASSLEAGATDTQYF
TGTGCCAGCAGCTTAGAAGCGGGGGCAACAGATACGCAGTATTTT
>-|TRBJ1-2|-|TRBV9
CASSDYRAGYTF
TGTGCCAGCAGCGACTACAGGGCCGGCTACACCTTC
>-|TRBJ2-7|TRBD2|TRBV4-2
CASSQVAGGYEQYF
TGTGCCAGCAGCCAGGTGGCGGGGGGCTACGAGCAGTACTTC
>-|TRBJ1-1|-|TRBV28
CASTPTAINTEAFF
TGTGCCAGCACCCCGACAGCTATTAACACTGAAGCTTTCTTT
>-|TRBJ2-7|-|TRBV9
CASSVDRPGQRTYEQYF
TGTGCCAGCAGCGTAGATAGACCGGGACAAAGGACCTACGAGCAGTACTTC
>-|TRBJ1-5|-|TRBV27
CASSFTGFSQPQHF
TGTGCCAGCAGTTTCACAGGGTTCTCTCAGCCCCAGCATTTT
>-|TRBJ2-2|TRBD2|TRBV16
CASSPGLASSPGELFF
TGTGCCAGCAGCCCTGGACTAGCGAGTTCACCCGGGGAGCTGTTTTTT
>few|TRBJ1-2|TRBD1|TRBV2
CASTSDREEGYTF
TGTGCCAGCACCTCAGACAGGGAGGAGGGCTACACCTTC
>-|TRBJ2-1|TRBD1|TRBV5-5
CASSFGYRDRVHEQFF
TGTGCCAGCAGCTTCGGCTACCGGGACAGGGTCCATGAGCAGTTCTTC
>-|TRBJ1-1|-|TRBV4-2
CASSPVPGRGNTEAFF
TGTGCCAGCAGCCCCGTGCCGGGCCGGGGGAACACTGAAGCTTTCTTT
>-|TRBJ2-2|-|TRBV29-1
CSVVGRSNTGELFF
TGCAGCGTTGTTGGCAGATCGAACACCGGGGAGCTGTTTTTT
>once|TRBJ2-1|TRBD2|TRBV5-4
CASSAPGLAGGYSSYNEQFF
TGTGCCAGCAGCGCCCCGGGACTAGCGGGGGGATACTCCTCCTACAATGAGCAGTTCTTC
>medium-sized|TRBJ2-6|-|TRBV4-2
CASSQETGSGANVLTF
TGTGCCAGCAGCCAAGAAACAGGCTCTGGGGCCAACGTCCTGACTTTC
>-|TRBJ2-3|TRBD2|TRBV28
CASSLSRAGELTDTQYF
TGTGCCAGCAGTTTAAGTCGGGCGGGGGAACTCACAGATACGCAGTATTTT
>-|TRBJ2-7|TRBD2|TRBV10-1
CASSSGLAGPSSYEQYF
TGCGCCAGCAGTTCTGGACTAGCGGGTCCGAGCTCCTACGAGCAGTACTTC
>-|TRBJ1-1|-|TRBV9
CASSVGGHTEAFF
TGTGCCAGCAGCGTAGGAGGTCACACTGAAGCTTTCTTT
>-|TRBJ2-5|-|TRBV2
CASSLLAEETQYF
TGTGCCAGCAGTCTCTTAGCGGAAGAGACCCAGTACTTC
>-|TRBJ1-2|-|TRBV6-1
CASRSNYGYTF
TGTGCCAGCAGATCGAACTATGGCTACACCTTC
>-|TRBJ1-1|-|TRBV9
CASSVVSGTEAFF
TGTGCCAGCAGCGTAGTTTCGGGCACTGAAGCTTTCTTT
>-|TRBJ2-7|-|TRBV2
CASSVSGPYEQYF
TGTGCCAGCAGTGTTTCTGGCCCCTACGAGCAGTACTTC
>-|TRBJ2-4|-|TRBV5-1
CASSPRGGADLAKNIQYF
TGCGCCAGCAGCCCCCGTGGCGGGGCCGATCTAGCCAAAAACATTCAGTACTTC
>-|TRBJ1-5|-|TRBV12-5
CASGLGHQPQHF
TGTGCTAGTGGTTTGGGGCATCAGCCCCAGCATTTT
>once|TRBJ2-6|TRBD1|TRBV7-6
CASSLRSGGGSGANVLTF
TGTGCCAGCAGCTTAAGATCAGGGGGCGGGTCTGGGGCCAACGTCCTGACTTTC
>-|TRBJ1-1|-|TRBV7-9
CASSGRSTTEAFF
TGTGCCAGCAGCGGTAGGAGTACGACTGAAGCTTTCTTT
>once|TRBJ1-5|TRBD1|TRBV15
CATSTRTGTEPQHF
TGTGCCACCAGCACACGGACAGGGACGGAGCCCCAGCATTTT
>-|TRBJ2-7|-|TRBV28
CASNPAGGLGYEQYF
TGTGCCAGCAACCCAGCAGGGGGGTTGGGCTACGAGCAGTACTTC
>-|TRBJ2-1|-|TRBV29-1
CSVDRGRVYNEQFF
TGCAGCGTTGACCGGGGAAGGGTTTACAATGAGCAGTTCTTC
>-|TRBJ2-3|TRBD2|TRBV6-1
CASSEASGGAIDTQYF
TGTGCCAGCAGTGAAGCGAGCGGGGGGGCAATAGATACGCAGTATTTT
>once|TRBJ2-1|TRBD2|TRBV9
CASSVEKGGTSGQSSYNEQFF
TGTGCCAGCAGCGTAGAAAAGGGGGGGACTAGCGGTCAAAGCTCCTACAATGAGCAGTTCTTC
>-|TRBJ2-3|TRBD2|TRBV7-2
CASSQSKGLAGGSLDTQYF
TGTGCCAGCAGCCAATCAAAAGGACTAGCGGGGGGGAGTTTAGATACGCAGTATTTT
>-|TRBJ2-5|-|TRBV7-3
CASSRYPGETQYF
TGTGCCAGCAGCCGCTACCCGGGGGAGACCCAGTACTTC
>-|TRBJ2-5|TRBD1|TRBV29-1
CSVVPLRDRENKETQYF
TGCAGCGTTGTACCTCTACGGGACAGGGAAAATAAAGAGACCCAGTACTTC
>few|TRBJ2-3|TRBD2|TRBV6-4
CASSLTSGGTDTQYF
TGTGCCAGCAGTTTGACTAGCGGGGGCACAGATACGCAGTATTTT
>-|TRBJ1-1|-|TRBV18
CASSPDRLMNTEAFF
TGTGCCAGCTCACCCGACAGGCTCATGAACACTGAAGCTTTCTTT
>-|TRBJ1-1|-|TRBV4-3
CASSQRYRNTEAFF
TGCGCCAGCAGCCAACGATACAGGAACACTGAAGCTTTCTTT
>once|TRBJ2-7|TRBD2|TRBV27
CASSLSRSGSYEQYF
TGTGCCAGCAGTTTATCGCGGAGCGGGAGCTACGAGCAGTACTTC
>-|TRBJ2-1|TRBD2|TRBV4-1
CASSQDALTSGTGNEQFF
TGCGCCAGCAGCCAAGACGCCCTTACTAGCGGGACGGGGAATGAGCAGTTCTTC
>-|TRBJ2-1|TRBD2|TRBV9
CASSPGLAPPEQFF
TGTGCCAGCAGCCCCGGACTAGCTCCACCTGAGCAGTTCTTC
>-|TRBJ2-2|-|TRBV28
CASSLGSASSYTGELFF
TGTGCCAGCAGTTTGGGCTCAGCCTCCTCATACACCGGGGAGCTGTTTTTT
>-|TRBJ2-7|TRBD1|TRBV13
CASSPRDRLAPYEQYF
TGTGCCAGCAGCCCCCGGGACAGGTTAGCGCCCTACGAGCAGTACTTC
>-|TRBJ1-6|-|TRBV10-3
CAISDKGRGNSPLHF
TGTGCCATCAGTGACAAGGGCAGGGGAAATTCACCCCTCCACTTT
>-|TRBJ2-1|-|TRBV4-1
CASSRSGGLTNEQFF
TGCGCCAGCAGCCGCTCCGGCGGACTTACTAATGAGCAGTTCTTC
>-|TRBJ2-2|-|TRBV6-5
CASSISVTGTGELFF
TGTGCCAGCAGTATCTCCGTGACGGGCACCGGGGAGCTGTTTTTT
>-|TRBJ2-3|-|TRBV6-4
CASSDSRLALGADTQYF
TGTGCCAGCAGTGACTCCCGCCTAGCGTTAGGGGCAGATACGCAGTATTTT
>-|TRBJ1-4|-|TRBV5-1
CASSSPGGIDEKLFF
TGCGCCAGCAGCTCCCCGGGGGGCATTGATGAAAAACTGTTTTTT
>-|TRBJ2-7|-|TRBV5-1
CASSLVGQQLSDEQYF
TGCGCCAGCAGCCTAGTAGGACAGCAGTTATCTGACGAGCAGTACTTC
>-|TRBJ2-2|-|TRBV27
CASSLATRPGTGELFF
TGTGCCAGCAGTTTGGCGACACGGCCCGGCACCGGGGAGCTGTTTTTT
>-|TRBJ2-2|-|TRBV9
CASSERGGTGELFF
TGTGCCAGCAGCGAGAGGGGGGGAACCGGGGAGCTGTTTTTT
>-|TRBJ2-3|TRBD2|TRBV18
CASPPTHPSGSSDTQYF
TGTGCCAGCCCCCCGACCCACCCTAGCGGGAGTAGCGATACGCAGTATTTT
>-|TRBJ2-7|-|TRBV6-6
CASTFSGALASYEQYF
TGTGCCAGCACTTTTTCGGGAGCGTTGGCCTCCTACGAGCAGTACTTC
>-|TRBJ2-7|TRBD2|TRBV7-2
CASSLGLAGGFYEQYF
TGTGCCAGCAGCCTCGGACTAGCGGGGGGGTTCTACGAGCAGTACTTC
>-|TRBJ2-1|-|TRBV27
CASSFGGDYNEQFF
TGTGCCAGCAGTTTTGGCGGGGATTACAATGAGCAGTTCTTC
>-|TRBJ2-1|-|TRBV6-5
CASSYSTDRKNEQFF
TGTGCCAGCAGTTACTCGACAGACAGAAAAAATGAGCAGTTCTTC
>-|TRBJ1-1|TRBD1|TRBV7-6
CASSSWDRDEAFF
TGTGCCAGCAGCTCTTGGGACAGGGATGAAGCTTTCTTT